This T cell receptor (beta chain) was recovered during a study of CD8 T cells in ankylosing spondylitis. TCRdb ran MiXCR on the 5' RACE reads and lists one entry per CDR3 protein. Of 450,000 to 550,000 distinct CDR3 sequences in the sample, about 5.2% were seen once. Study-level points and caveats: Typical of ankylosing spondylitis blood, it appeared, was a TCR beta motif of eight highly homologous variants. Disease-linked clones bore a CD8+ phenotype and were relatively rare in peripheral blood.

CDR1 MNHNS and CDR2 SASEGT come from the germline V gene. V dropped 3 bases and J dropped 2 bases, with 13 bases sitting between them. The CDR3 sequence is 15 residues long. This clonotype was seen ten or more times. Its antigen is unidentified. Sequencing used blood, either unsorted or a sorted T cell fraction (not recorded which). V is TRBV6-1 and J is TRBJ1-2; weak D call: TRBD1 (6 bases). This receptor was identified in a male donor with ankylosing spondylitis. CDR3 DNA sequence: TGTGCCAGCAGTGAGGGGGCATGGGGAAACTATGGCTACACCTTC. Protein: CASSEGAWGNYGYTF.